These 7 T cell receptor beta chains share one sample of origin, sequenced in a study of blood T cell repertoires in COVID-19. Some clones are missing from TCRdb's copy, which holds only in-frame ones; the method was immunoSEQ multiplex PCR. The profile shows about 81,000 clones, roughly 86% of them singletons. The sequencing sample was made of peripheral blood. The receptors stem from a human donor in a cohort sampled during active COVID-19.

The V gene is TRBV30, the J gene TRBJ2-6; D may be TRBD2 (6 bases). Trimming pared 4 bases from V and 0 bases from J, leaving 10 bases between. The CDR3 runs 15 residues. The germline V gene encodes CDR1 GTSNPN and CDR2 SVGIG (reference sequence). The DNA of the CDR3 is TGTGCCTGGACTCGGGAGAGCTCTGGGGCCAACGTCCTGACTTTC. Its translation: CAWTRESSGANVLTF.

CDR3 region: CASGWTGTGKSYEQYF. CDR3 nucleotide sequence: TGTGCTAGTGGTTGGACCGGGACAGGTAAATCCTACGAGCAGTACTTC. The V gene is TRBV12-5, the J gene TRBJ2-7, with 8 positions matching TRBD1. J was trimmed by 1 base and V by 4 bases; bases with no gene match: 9. The germline V gene encodes CDR1 LGHNT and CDR2 FRNRAP. The length of the CDR3 is 16 residues.

This rearrangement joins TRBV28 to TRBJ1-1, with D unresolved. V gave up 5 bases and J gave up 0 bases, with 4 bases separating them. The CDR3 contains 12 residues. The germline V gene encodes CDR1 MDHEN and CDR2 SYDVKM. The CDR3 sequence is CASSRVNTEAFF. CDR3 DNA: TGTGCCAGCAGTAGAGTGAACACTGAAGCTTTCTTT.

This clone has only one observation. V is TRBV18 and J is TRBJ1-1; D not resolved. V shed 2 bases and J shed 0 bases, with 7 bases lying between them. CDR3 size: 14 residues. CDR1 and CDR2 (germline): KGHSH, LQKENI. CDR3 coding DNA: TGTGCCAGCTCACCATCAGGCATGAACACTGAAGCTTTCTTT. Translated: CASSPSGMNTEAFF.

The chain has TRBV28 and TRBJ2-7; 7 nucleotides align to TRBD2. The CDR3 consists of 15 residues. The V segment lost 2 bases and the J segment 2 bases; nucleotides outside the gene matches: 6. From germline, CDR1 is MDHEN and CDR2 SYDVKM. CDR3 residues: CASSLPLAEPYEQYF. The CDR3 coding sequence is TGTGCCAGCAGTTTACCTCTAGCGGAGCCCTACGAGCAGTACTTC.

With respect to this clone: One junction end does not reproduce the germline sequence, and a read error may be involved. The CDR3 nucleotides are TGTGCCAGCAGCTACTGGAGACCCTACGAGCAGTACTTC. This gives the protein CASSYWRPYEQYF. The rearrangement uses TRBV6-2 or TRBV6-3 and TRBJ2-7, with D unclear. Germline lookup yields CDR1 MNHEY and CDR2 SVGEGT. CDR3 size: 13 residues.

This clone appeared once. This chain uses TRBV7-2 with TRBJ2-7, with TRBD2 identical over 10 bases. The CDR3 covers 16 residues. The germline gives CDR1 SGHTA, CDR2 FQGNSA. V was clipped by 5 bases and J by 4 bases; unmatched bases: 11. CDR3 loop: CASSNRRTSGDYEQYF. CDR3 DNA: TGTGCCAGCAGCAATCGGAGGACTAGCGGAGATTACGAGCAGTACTTC. The variable domain in full, completed from reference TRBV7-2 and TRBJ2-7, reads GAGVSQSPSNKVTEKGKDVELRCDPISGHTALYWYRQSLGQGLEFLIYFQGNSAPDKSGLPSDRFSAERTGGSVSTLTIQRTQQEDSAVYLCASSNRRTSGDYEQYFGPGTRLTVT.